The rows below give T cell receptor beta chains drawn from one sample of a study of blood T cells in healthy people across ages. TCRdb called the 5' RACE reads again in MiXCR, with one record for every CDR3 protein. In the table there are 650,000 to 900,000 distinct CDR3 sequences, around 68% of which are singletons. Specimen: blood. The receptors derive from a young man in good health. The CDR3 runs from the conserved cysteine through the conserved F or W. Fields, in order: D gene, J gene, clone size, V gene, CDR3 protein, CDR3 DNA. The D gene is left open where the match is weak. Expanded clones get a size class; other rows say once, few or many, or leave the size out.

.	TRBJ1-6	.	TRBV21-1	CASSKENNSPLHF	TGTGCCAGCAGCAAAGAGAATAATTCACCCCTCCACTTT
.	TRBJ2-7	.	TRBV29-1	CSVGKSSYEQYF	TGCAGCGTCGGAAAAAGCTCCTACGAGCAGTACTTC
.	TRBJ2-1	few	TRBV12-3/TRBV12-4	CASAAELGVGNEQFF	TGTGCCAGCGCCGCCGAGTTAGGGGTGGGGAATGAGCAGTTCTTC
.	TRBJ2-4	many	TRBV12-3/TRBV12-4	CASSWATDLNIQYF	TGTGCCAGCAGTTGGGCGACAGATTTAAACATTCAGTACTTC
.	TRBJ2-5	.	TRBV29-1	CSVRQAETQYF	TGCAGCGTTAGACAGGCAGAGACCCAGTACTTC
TRBD1	TRBJ2-5	.	TRBV6-1	CASIHQRTGGFGETQYF	TGTGCCAGCATACATCAACGGACAGGGGGCTTTGGGGAGACCCAGTACTTC
.	TRBJ2-6	once	TRBV20-1	CSARIRGANVLTF	TGCAGTGCTAGAATCCGCGGGGCCAACGTCCTGACTTTC
TRBD2	TRBJ2-7	.	TRBV12-3/TRBV12-4	CASSSQTSGWVYEQYF	TGTGCCAGCAGTTCACAGACTAGCGGGTGGGTCTACGAGCAGTACTTC
.	TRBJ1-1	.	TRBV10-3	CAISESPGENTEAFF	TGTGCCATCAGTGAGTCGCCAGGGGAGAACACTGAAGCTTTCTTT
TRBD1	TRBJ1-2	few	TRBV5-1	CASSLATLRDRDYGYTF	TGCGCCAGCAGCTTGGCCACCCTTCGGGACAGGGACTATGGCTACACCTTC
TRBD1	TRBJ2-1	few	TRBV4-2	CASSQVGVGGIDEQFF	TGTGCCAGCAGCCAAGTTGGAGTAGGGGGCATCGATGAGCAGTTCTTC
.	TRBJ2-4	.	TRBV19	CASSTDNEAIGEEQYF	TGTGCCAGTAGTACCGACAATGAAGCTATAGGAGAAGAGCAGTACTTC
TRBD1	TRBJ2-3	.	TRBV5-4	CASSPGTGGPDTQYF	TGTGCCAGCAGCCCCGGGACAGGGGGCCCAGATACGCAGTATTTT
.	TRBJ2-3	.	TRBV2	CASSVRLVLGTQYF	TGTGCCAGCAGTGTTAGGCTAGTTTTAGGTACGCAGTATTTT
TRBD2	TRBJ2-7	.	TRBV28	CASNSWEGPSYEQYF	TGTGCCAGCAACTCCTGGGAGGGTCCTTCCTACGAGCAGTACTTC
.	TRBJ2-7	.	TRBV28	CASSFTGESSYEQYF	TGTGCCAGCAGTTTTACGGGGGAATCCTCCTACGAGCAGTACTTC
TRBD2	TRBJ2-5	.	TRBV7-2	CASSWTSGGAQETQYF	TGTGCCAGCAGCTGGACTAGCGGGGGGGCCCAAGAGACCCAGTACTTC